The present T cell receptor (beta chain) was sequenced within a study of vaccination effects on CD4 cells after COVID-19. Study findings and constraints: Whether induced by infection or by vaccine, clones showed marked clonal contraction late after vaccination. From healthy vaccinees, only 1 of 255 vaccine-induced clones also reacted to common cold coronaviruses.

Here immunoSEQ multiplex PCR was the method, and the copy in TCRdb shows in-frame clones only, minus some. The top ten clones hold about 2.4% of a sample with roughly 61,000 clones, more than 80% of them seen once. Viral peptide pools were used in the ViraFEST assay to expand antigen-specific CD4+ T cells, and sequencing came afterward. Scientists isolated CD4+ T cells after an approximately 11-day culture period ended. Each well held 1.5 million to 2.5 million PBMC cultured with 7.5 to 10 ug/ml peptides and roughly 10 IU/ml IL-2. The CDR3 extends over 12 amino acids. Germline assignment: CDR1 LNHDA and CDR2 SQIVND (reference sequence). Trimming removed 5 bases at V and 2 bases at J, with 6 bases between. This clone is labeled medium-sized. Its antigen is undetermined.

The gene calls are TRBV19 and TRBJ1-2; D is ambiguous. The material sequenced was CD4+ T cells from PBMCs cultured with HCoV-229E spike peptides, taken before COVID-19 vaccination. This sequence was found in a human donor who received a COVID-19 vaccine. Here the CDR3 DNA reads TGTGCCAGTAGTTACATGAACTATGGCTACACCTTC. This codes for CASSYMNYGYTF.